The present TCR beta chain was sequenced within a study of blood T cell repertoires in COVID-19. Study-level information: Acute and convalescent COVID-19 samples came from the United States, Italy and Spain. T cells, B-cell-depleted T cells, or PBMCs provided the cDNA or gDNA that served as material.

Per the authors' pipeline: It was from reference gene primer amplification that nucleated cell counts were estimated. TCRdb keeps only in-frame clones here, not all; method: immunoSEQ multiplex PCR. Clone size and V and J calls were adopted from that table, with D and trimming inferred from the DNA. The table has 100,000 to 130,000 clones, 80% to 95% seen once; the top ten hold around 1.2%. The sequence came from a woman in her thirties with acute or convalescent COVID-19. Source material: peripheral blood.

As DNA, the CDR3 is TGTGCCAGCAGCTACCTGGCGACTAGCGGAAATGAGCAGTTCTTC. Encoded protein: CASSYLATSGNEQFF. V and J are TRBV7-2 and TRBJ2-1; TRBD2 agrees at 9 bases. From germline, CDR1 is SGHTA and CDR2 FQGNSA. This CDR3 comprises 15 residues. The V and J ends lost 4 bases and 7 bases, in that order; junction bases with no gene match: 8.